One sample yielded the 26 T cell receptor beta chains listed below, sequenced in a study of identical twins' blood T cells. TCRdb reprocessed the 5' RACE reads with MiXCR, giving one entry per CDR3 protein. The repertoire holds roughly 380,000 distinct CDR3 sequences, with approximately 30% as singletons. Sequenced: PBMCs. Every receptor here comes from a woman aged 18-49 years in good health.

To note about this clonotype: At one boundary the junction diverges from the germline segment, which might be a read error. This chain connects TRBV2 to TRBJ1-4, with 7 bases that match TRBD1. The germline V gene has CDR1 SNHLY and CDR2 FYNNEI. The CDR3 runs 15 residues. The chain's CDR3 is CTSSRTGTVGEKLFF. CDR3 coding DNA: TGTACCAGCAGCCGAACCGGGACAGTAGGCGAAAAACTGTTTTTT.

The V and J genes are TRBV20-1 and TRBJ1-1, with D unclear. The CDR3 totals 11 residues. Looked up from germline, CDR1 is DFQATT and CDR2 is SNEGSKA (reference sequence). The CDR3 spells CSTVLNTEAFF. For the CDR3, the DNA is TGCAGCACGGTGCTGAACACTGAAGCTTTCTTT.

This CDR3 is CASSFSGTGFDYTF. CDR3 nucleotide sequence: TGTGCCAGCAGTTTTTCCGGGACAGGGTTCGACTACACCTTC. The chain combines TRBV12-3 or TRBV12-4 with TRBJ1-2; 9 nucleotides line up with TRBD1. J was trimmed by 10 bases and V by 3 bases; bases with no gene match: 9. This CDR3 spans 14 amino acids.

This clonotype was seen repeatedly, ten times or more. The V and J genes are TRBV7-2 and TRBJ1-2, with D possibly being TRBD1 (5 bases). V was clipped by 5 bases and J by 4 bases, with 11 bases between them. The CDR3 consists of 13 residues. Germline V gene sequence: CDR1 SGHTA, CDR2 FQGNSA. The CDR3 DNA follows: TGTGCCAGCAGCCAGGACACCTTCTATGGCTACACCTTC. Amino acid sequence: CASSQDTFYGYTF.

V usage is TRBV10-3 and J usage is TRBJ1-1, with 9 bases lining up with TRBD1. CDR1 and CDR2 (germline): ENHRY, SYGVKD. V lost 9 bases, J lost 1 base, and 6 bases stayed unmatched. This CDR3 comprises 14 residues. DNA of the CDR3: TGTGCCATTAGGACAGGGGTGGAGAACACTGAAGCTTTCTTT. Amino acids: CAIRTGVENTEAFF.

This clonotype showed up many times. The V gene is TRBV3-1, the J gene TRBJ2-2, with D possibly matching TRBD2 (6 bases). Trimming left V 5 bases short and J 6 bases short, with 16 bases between. Germline values: CDR1 LGHDT, CDR2 YNNKEL (reference sequence). The CDR3 is 15 residues long. CDR3 coding DNA: TGTGCCAGCAGCTCCGGGACTCTTATATCCGGGGAGCTGTTTTTT. Translation gives CASSSGTLISGELFF.

This clonotype was seen a handful of times. The J gene is TRBJ2-1, the V gene TRBV28; D perhaps matches TRBD2 (6 bases). V lost 4 bases and J 7 bases, leaving 14 bases between the germline ends. CDR3 length equals 14 residues. Germline values: CDR1 MDHEN, CDR2 SYDVKM. The CDR3 sequence: CASSSRDSLNEQFF. The CDR3 bases are TGTGCCAGCAGTTCACGGGACTCCTTAAATGAGCAGTTCTTC.

At least ten counts were recorded for this clonotype. J is TRBJ2-2 and V is TRBV14; D gene unclear. V was pared by 6 bases and J by 3 bases, with 14 bases between. The germline V gene has CDR1 SGHDN and CDR2 FVKESK. CDR3 length: 15 residues. CDR3 coding DNA: TGTGCCAGCAGACCCTCCGGGTCTTACACCGGGGAGCTGTTTTTT. Residues: CASRPSGSYTGELFF.

The chain has TRBV21-1 and TRBJ2-7; whether TRBD1, the table's D call, matches the DNA was not checked. TRBV21-1 is labeled a pseudogene. The CDR3 has 17 amino acids. The CDR3 DNA follows: TGTGCCAGCAGCATCGTAAAGGGGTCGGGACCTGATCGCGAGCAGTACTTC. Translation: CASSIVKGSGPDREQYF.

The chain links TRBV14 to TRBJ2-5; D unclear. The germline V gene has CDR1 SGHDN and CDR2 FVKESK. The CDR3 consists of 15 residues. V gave up 0 bases and J gave up 0 bases, with 8 bases separating them. The CDR3 bases are TGTGCCAGCAGCCAAGATTTACAGCACCAAGAGACCCAGTACTTC. It specifies CASSQDLQHQETQYF.

Turning to this clonotype: An end of the junction differs from the germline gene, which may be a read error. The V call is TRBV27, the J call TRBJ2-3, with 8 positions matching TRBD1. This CDR3 comprises 13 residues. CDR1 and CDR2 from the germline V gene are MNHEY and SMNVEV (reference sequence). The DNA of the CDR3 is TGTGCCAGCAGTTTTTACTCCCCCCGGGACAGGATTTTT. Its protein product is CASSFYSPRDRIF.

This clonotype showed up just a few times. The chain recombines TRBV10-3 with TRBJ1-2, with D uncertain. Germline CDR1 reads ENHRY; CDR2 reads SYGVKD. The CDR3 spans 13 residues. V was cut by 6 bases and J by 8 bases, with 16 bases left in between. For the CDR3, the DNA is TGTGCCATCAGCGAGGACCTTTCTGAGGGCTACACCTTC. This translates into CAISEDLSEGYTF.

With respect to this clonotype: A much larger clonotype is one base distant, so this may be a read error. V usage is TRBV10-3 and J usage is TRBJ1-1; a weak D match, TRBD1 (5 bases). CDR3 length: 13 amino acids. Germline loops: CDR1 ENHRY, CDR2 SYGVKD. Between the trimmed V and J ends, which lost 7 bases and 2 bases, there was a span of 11 bases. This CDR3 is CAITADRNTEAFF. As DNA, the CDR3 is TGTGCCATCACCGCAGACAGAAACACTGAAGCTTTCTTT.

V usage is TRBV29-1 and J usage is TRBJ2-5; a weak D match, TRBD2 (6 bases). V lost 2 bases and J lost 4, with 11 bases in between. The CDR3 has 13 amino acids. CDR1 is SQVTM and CDR2 is ANQGSEA in the germline V gene. The chain's CDR3 is CSVEFGGTETQYF. CDR3 DNA sequence: TGCAGCGTTGAATTTGGGGGGACAGAGACCCAGTACTTC.

The table lists this clonotype with a few counts. This chain uses TRBV20-1 with TRBJ1-5; 9 bases match TRBD1. Germline V gene lookup returns CDR1 DFQATT and CDR2 SNEGSKA (reference sequence). The CDR3 loop spans 14 amino acids. With V trimmed by 4 bases and J by 9 bases, 10 bases remained unmatched. DNA of the CDR3: TGCAGTGCTATGGACAGGGGATACGTTGGGCCCCAGCATTTT. Amino acids: CSAMDRGYVGPQHF.

This clonotype has only a few counts. V is TRBV12-3 or TRBV12-4 and J is TRBJ2-3; D is unresolved. CDR3 size: 17 residues. Between the trimmed V and J ends, which lost 3 bases and 1 base, there was a span of 17 bases. The CDR3 loop reads CASSFTRFSLGTDTQYF. The CDR3 DNA reads as TGTGCCAGCAGTTTTACACGGTTCAGTCTTGGCACAGATACGCAGTATTTT.

In this sample, this clonotype turned up a few times. An end of the junction does not agree with germline; a read error may underlie this. The chain carries TRBV20-1 and TRBJ2-2; 13 bases agree with TRBD2. Germline CDR1 and CDR2: DFQATT and SNEGSKA (reference sequence). This CDR3 has 18 residues. The CDR3 reads CSARDRTSGSAGTGELFF. The CDR3 DNA is TGCAGTGCTAGAGACAGGACTAGCGGGAGTGCGGGTACCGGGGAACTGTTTTTT.

CDR3 coding DNA: TGCGCCAGCAGTGAGAAACTAGCGGGCAACAATGAGCAGTTCTTC. Translated, it gives CASSEKLAGNNEQFF. The chain recombines TRBV10-2 with TRBJ2-1; 9 nucleotides match TRBD2. This CDR3 is 15 amino acids long. Per the germline V gene, CDR1 is WSHSY and CDR2 is SAAADI. The V and J ends lost 2 bases and 5 bases, in that order; junction bases with no gene match: 4.

This clonotype was counted a few times. The chain uses TRBV5-1 and TRBJ2-2, with a tentative D call TRBD2 (6 bases). The CDR3 spans 14 residues. Trimming cost V 7 bases and J 7 bases, with 17 bases left between them. CDR1 and CDR2 (germline): SGHRS, YFSETQ. The CDR3 DNA is TGCGCCAGCCTTCCGGGACTCGTAGGCGGGGAGCTGTTTTTT. Its translation is CASLPGLVGGELFF.

This clonotype was observed many times. This chain links TRBV7-3 with TRBJ2-7; D is uncertain. The CDR3 covers 12 residues. V lost 4 bases and J lost 4, with 8 bases in between. The germline gives CDR1 SGHTA, CDR2 FQGTGA. CDR3: CASSSSLYEQYF. The CDR3 DNA sequence: TGTGCCAGCAGCTCCTCCCTTTACGAGCAGTACTTC.

The chain is built from TRBV19 and TRBJ1-5; TRBD1 aligns across 9 bases. The CDR3 is 14 residues long. Germline CDR1 and CDR2: LNHDA and SQIVND (reference sequence). V lost 9 bases, J lost 5 bases, and 8 bases stayed unmatched. CDR3 loop: CASDWDRADQPQHF. CDR3 DNA: TGTGCCAGCGACTGGGACAGGGCGGATCAGCCCCAGCATTTT.

The V and J genes are TRBV29-1 and TRBJ2-5; 12 bases are shared with TRBD2. J gave up 1 base and V 4 bases, and 1 base lay outside the gene matches. CDR1 is SQVTM, CDR2 ANQGSEA, per germline. The CDR3 sequence is 14 residues long. The CDR3 loop is CSVASGGGQETQYF. The CDR3 region has the DNA TGCAGCGTTGCTAGCGGGGGGGGCCAAGAGACCCAGTACTTC.

This sequence joins TRBV20-1 and TRBJ1-1, with D tentatively TRBD1 (6 bases). Germline loops: CDR1 DFQATT, CDR2 SNEGSKA (reference sequence). V shed 6 bases and J shed 4 bases, with 9 bases lying between them. This CDR3 spans 11 amino acids. This CDR3 is CSAVGATEAFF. CDR3 coding DNA: TGCAGTGCCGTGGGGGCCACTGAAGCTTTCTTT.

The sample holds a few counts of this clonotype. This CDR3 reads CSVENGAGVDYTF. As DNA, the CDR3 is TGCAGCGTTGAGAACGGGGCAGGGGTGGACTACACCTTC. V is TRBV29-1 and J is TRBJ1-2; a weak D match, TRBD1 (6 bases). V was shortened by 3 bases and J by 10 bases, with 18 bases between the two germline ends. CDR1 is SQVTM and CDR2 is ANQGSEA in the germline V gene. This CDR3 has 13 amino acids.

The table lists this clonotype with a few counts. As DNA, the CDR3 is TGCAGTGCTAGAGATTGGGGGCGGACTGAAGCTTTCTTT. It is translated as CSARDWGRTEAFF. This chain connects TRBV20-1 to TRBJ1-1, with D tentatively TRBD1 (6 bases). Germline V gene data show CDR1 as DFQATT and CDR2 as SNEGSKA (reference sequence). The CDR3 runs 13 residues. V was pared by 0 bases and J by 5 bases, with 10 bases between.

On this clonotype itself: Compared with germline, one end of the junction differs, possibly owing to a read error. The CDR3 spells CSATTDFRSGYTF. CDR3 nucleotide sequence: TGCAGTGCAACGACAGACTTTAGGAGTGGCTACACTTTC. This chain connects TRBV20-1 to TRBJ1-2; tentatively, D is TRBD1 (5 bases). This CDR3 comprises 13 residues. CDR1 and CDR2 (germline): DFQATT, SNEGSKA (reference sequence).